This entry lists 26 T cell receptor beta chains sequenced from one sample in a study of blood T cell repertoires in COVID-19. TCRdb's copy holds only in-frame clones and misses some; the assay was immunoSEQ multiplex PCR. The data contain 250,000 or so clones, approximately 92% of them seen just once; the ten biggest clones take up roughly 4.5%. The sample consisted of peripheral blood. The receptor source for this set is a woman aged 40 to 50 who had recovered from COVID-19.

The chain combines TRBV28 with TRBJ2-3; TRBD2 matches at 11 bases. V shed 5 bases, J shed 2 bases, and the junction held 9 bases outside the gene matches. Germline V gives CDR1 MDHEN, CDR2 SYDVKM. The CDR3 extends over 17 amino acids. The CDR3 spells CASSPRLAGRYTDTQYF. DNA of the CDR3: TGTGCCAGCAGTCCTCGACTAGCGGGGAGATACACAGATACGCAGTATTTT. The variable domain in full, with the rest retrieved from reference TRBV28 and TRBJ2-3, is DVKVTQSSRYLVKRTGEKVFLECVQDMDHENMFWYRQDPGLGLRLIYFSYDVKMKEKGDIPEGYSVSREKKERFSLILESASTNQTSMYLCASSPRLAGRYTDTQYFGPGTRLTVL.

This sequence joins TRBV4-1 and TRBJ2-1; TRBD2 matches 7 bases. The CDR3 is made up of 14 amino acids. Germline V gene lookup returns CDR1 MGHRA and CDR2 YSYEKL. The trim removed 6 bases at V and 1 base at J, leaving 3 bases unmatched. The CDR3 protein is CASRPGLSYNEQFF. The CDR3, as DNA: TGCGCCAGCAGGCCGGGACTATCCTACAATGAGCAGTTCTTC.

The chain joins TRBV15 to TRBJ1-5; 7 bases align to TRBD1. Germline-derived CDR1 and CDR2 are LNHNV and YYDKDF (reference sequence). The length of the CDR3 is 14 residues. Unmatched junction bases numbered 2, after V lost 4 bases and J lost 2 bases. CDR3 region: CATSNDRGNQPQHF. The DNA for the CDR3 is TGTGCCACCAGCAACGACAGGGGCAATCAGCCCCAGCATTTT.

The chain combines TRBV6-5 with TRBJ1-2, with unresolved D. Germline V gene sequence: CDR1 MNHEY, CDR2 SVGAGI. The CDR3 totals 13 residues. Trimming shortened V by 3 bases and J by 7 bases, and 12 bases separated the two germline ends. CDR3 amino acids: CASSYVGSVGYTF. In DNA, the CDR3 is TGTGCCAGCAGTTATGTGGGCTCGGTTGGCTACACCTTC.

This clone was found once. The chain combines TRBV15 with TRBJ2-2, with TRBD2 matching over 8 bases. The CDR3 runs to 18 residues. After removal of 1 base from V and 0 bases from J, the junction contained 7 bases not matched to a gene. CDR1 is LNHNV, CDR2 YYDKDF, per germline (reference sequence). CDR3 DNA sequence: TGTGCCACCAGCAGAGGCCAAGCGGGGGCAGCGAACACCGGGGAGCTGTTTTTT. Its protein product is CATSRGQAGAANTGELFF.

This clone has only a few counts. The chain couples TRBV6-1 to TRBJ1-1, with unresolved D. With 1 base removed from V and 4 bases from J, the gap between germline ends came to 10 bases. The germline V gene has CDR1 MNHNS and CDR2 SASEGT. CDR3 length: 14 amino acids. CDR3 residues: CASSEVYGSTEAFF. Written as DNA, the CDR3 is TGTGCCAGCAGTGAAGTCTACGGGAGCACTGAAGCTTTCTTT.

The genes are TRBV30 and TRBJ1-2; the D gene is possibly TRBD1 (5 bases). This CDR3 spans 12 amino acids. Between the trimmed V and J ends, which lost 5 bases and 4 bases, there was a span of 11 bases. CDR1 and CDR2 from the germline V gene are GTSNPN and SVGIG (reference sequence). This chain's CDR3 is CAWSGGTYGYTF. For the CDR3, the DNA is TGTGCCTGGTCCGGCGGGACCTATGGCTACACCTTC.

The rearrangement uses TRBV19 and TRBJ2-3, with a tentative D call TRBD1 (6 bases). Trimming removed 5 bases at V and 3 bases at J, with 9 bases between. There are 13 residues in the CDR3. Germline loops: CDR1 LNHDA, CDR2 SQIVND (reference sequence). The CDR3 is CASSPGQTDTQYF. The CDR3 region has the DNA TGTGCCAGTAGTCCCGGACAGACAGATACGCAGTATTTT.

The chain joins TRBV6-5 to TRBJ2-7; D remains ambiguous. The V gene's germline CDR1 is MNHEY and CDR2 SVGAGI. The CDR3 length is 13 residues. The V and J ends lost 0 bases and 5 bases respectively, with 8 bases between them. CDR3 amino acids: CASSYSLGDEQYF. The CDR3 DNA is TGTGCCAGCAGTTACTCCTTAGGAGACGAGCAGTACTTC.

The chain uses TRBV28 and TRBJ2-7; 12 bases match TRBD1. Germline assignment: CDR1 MDHEN and CDR2 SYDVKM. This CDR3 contains 15 residues. Trimming took 7 bases from V and 4 from J; bases not matched to a gene: 8. CDR3 DNA sequence: TGTGCCAGCAACCCCCCGGGACAGGGGGCGTACGAGCAGTACTTC. Residues: CASNPPGQGAYEQYF. Full variable domain (rest looked up from reference TRBV28 and TRBJ2-7): DVKVTQSSRYLVKRTGEKVFLECVQDMDHENMFWYRQDPGLGLRLIYFSYDVKMKEKGDIPEGYSVSREKKERFSLILESASTNQTSMYLCASNPPGQGAYEQYFGPGTRLTVT.

The chain links TRBV4-1 to TRBJ1-1; tentatively, D is TRBD1 (5 bases). From germline, CDR1 is MGHRA and CDR2 YSYEKL. Trimming removed 2 bases at V and 0 bases at J, with 16 bases between. This CDR3 has 17 amino acids. CDR3 protein: CASSQSRLGLMNTEAFF. DNA of the CDR3: TGCGCCAGCAGCCAAAGCAGACTGGGACTCATGAACACTGAAGCTTTCTTT.

CDR3 bases: TGTGCCAGCAGCTTAGCTGCCGGACAGGGCTATGGCTACACCTTC. Its protein product is CASSLAAGQGYGYTF. This rearrangement joins TRBV13 to TRBJ1-2, with 8 bases lining up with TRBD1. V was clipped by 1 base and J by 4 bases; unmatched bases: 5. CDR1 PRHDT and CDR2 FYEKMQ come from the germline V gene (reference sequence). This CDR3 is 15 amino acids long. Together with reference TRBV13 and TRBJ1-2, the CDR3 gives the full variable domain: AAGVIQSPRHLIKEKRETATLKCYPIPRHDTVYWYQQGPGQDPQFLISFYEKMQSDKGSIPDRFSAQQFSDYHSELNMSSLELGDSALYFCASSLAAGQGYGYTFGSGTRLTVV.

The chain carries TRBV19 and TRBJ2-3, with 10 bases identical to TRBD2. The germline V gene has CDR1 LNHDA and CDR2 SQIVND (reference sequence). Trimming at V came to 3 bases and at J to 5 bases, leaving 5 bases not matched to a gene. This CDR3 is 15 amino acids long. CDR3 sequence: CASSIASGGGDTQYF. In nucleotides, the CDR3 is TGTGCCAGTAGTATTGCTAGCGGGGGTGGAGATACGCAGTATTTT.

V and J are TRBV7-9 and TRBJ1-1; D is perhaps TRBD1 (6 bases). CDR1 SEHNR and CDR2 FQNEAQ come from the germline V gene (reference sequence). Between the trimmed V and J ends, which lost 5 bases and 11 bases, there was a span of 15 bases. The CDR3 covers 12 residues. The CDR3 here is CASSREVRGAFF. The CDR3 nucleotides read TGTGCCAGCAGCAGAGAAGTAAGGGGGGCTTTCTTT.

This sequence joins TRBV9 and TRBJ1-2; 11 bases agree with TRBD1. Unmatched junction bases numbered 6, after V lost 4 bases and J lost 4 bases. Germline CDR1 reads SGDLS; CDR2 reads YYNGEE. The CDR3 contains 15 residues. Here the CDR3 DNA reads TGTGCCAGCAGCCCCCGGACAGGGGGCATCTATGGCTACACCTTC. Encoded protein: CASSPRTGGIYGYTF.

The chain recombines TRBV19 with TRBJ2-5, with 10 bases that match TRBD1. After removal of 3 bases from V and 4 bases from J, the junction contained 5 bases not matched to a gene. Germline V lookup: CDR1 LNHDA, CDR2 SQIVND (reference sequence). The CDR3 is made up of 15 amino acids. CDR3 coding DNA: TGTGCCAGTAGTATTACCGGGACAGGGGTAGAGACCCAGTACTTC. Its protein is CASSITGTGVETQYF.

The V and J genes are TRBV12-3 or TRBV12-4 and TRBJ1-2; a weak D match, TRBD1 (5 bases). This CDR3 spans 13 amino acids. The V and J ends lost 6 bases and 5 bases respectively, with 13 bases between them. The CDR3 loop is CASSLGLTYGYTF. The CDR3 DNA reads as TGTGCCAGCAGCCTGGGACTGACGTATGGCTACACCTTC.

The genes are TRBV2 and TRBJ2-7; perhaps TRBD2 as D (6 bases). V was cut by 7 bases and J by 6 bases, with 13 bases left in between. CDR1 is SNHLY, CDR2 FYNNEI, per germline. The CDR3 sequence is 12 residues long. DNA for the CDR3: TGTGCCAGCAACGGGGAGGTGTCCGAGCAGTACGTC. This sequence encodes CASNGEVSEQYV.

V gene TRBV10-3 combines with J gene TRBJ2-5, with 11 bases matching TRBD1. With 7 bases clipped from V and 4 bases from J, the junction kept 8 bases outside the gene matches. The CDR3 covers 15 residues. CDR1 ENHRY and CDR2 SYGVKD come from the germline V gene. The CDR3 loop is CAIKAGTGGLETQYF. In DNA form, the CDR3 reads TGTGCCATCAAGGCAGGGACAGGGGGGTTAGAGACCCAGTACTTC.

The chain has TRBV18 and TRBJ2-2; D remains unclear. The CDR3 is 15 residues long. From germline, CDR1 is KGHSH and CDR2 LQKENI. V was pared by 3 bases and J by 4 bases, with 12 bases between. The CDR3 nucleotides read TGTGCCAGCTCACCGCAGATATCTGGCACCGGGGAGCTGTTTTTT. Encoded protein: CASSPQISGTGELFF.

The genes are TRBV11-2 and TRBJ2-7, with 8 bases fitting TRBD1. The V and J ends lost 5 bases and 6 bases, in that order; junction bases with no gene match: 6. Germline lookup yields CDR1 SGHAT and CDR2 FQNNGV. CDR3 length equals 13 residues. Here the CDR3 DNA reads TGTGCCAGCAGCGGACAGGGCATTGGCGAGCAGTACGTC. This sequence encodes CASSGQGIGEQYV.

CDR3 protein: CASSPFRQGRTGELFF. CDR3 in DNA: TGTGCCAGCTCACCGTTTAGGCAGGGCCGCACCGGGGAGCTGTTTTTT. The V call is TRBV18, the J call TRBJ2-2, with D perhaps TRBD1 (5 bases). V shed 3 bases and J shed 4 bases, with 15 bases lying between them. CDR3 length: 16 amino acids. Germline V CDR1 and CDR2: KGHSH, LQKENI.

The chain uses TRBV27 and TRBJ1-2, with D uncertain. Trimming took 8 bases from V and 4 from J, leaving 14 bases between them. CDR1 is MNHEY and CDR2 is SMNVEV in the germline V gene (reference sequence). This CDR3 has 13 residues. CDR3 protein: CASGPGISYGYTF. DNA for the CDR3: TGTGCCAGCGGGCCTGGAATCTCCTATGGCTACACCTTC.

The chain couples TRBV5-6 to TRBJ2-7, with 8 bases lining up with TRBD1. The CDR3 contains 14 residues. Germline V gene data show CDR1 as SGHDT and CDR2 as YYEEEE. V shed 3 bases, J shed 3 bases, and the junction held 5 bases outside the gene matches. CDR3 amino acids: CASSSPGGIYEQYF. CDR3 DNA sequence: TGTGCCAGCAGCTCCCCAGGGGGCATCTACGAGCAGTACTTC.

V usage is TRBV10-3 and J usage is TRBJ2-3; a weak D match, TRBD2 (6 bases). Trimming shortened V by 10 bases and J by 2 bases, and 10 bases separated the two germline ends. The CDR3 loop spans 12 amino acids. The germline CDR1 and CDR2 sequences are ENHRY and SYGVKD. CDR3 coding DNA: TGTGCCACCCGGACTAACACAGATACGCAGTATTTT. Its protein product is CATRTNTDTQYF.

The chain employs TRBV9 and TRBJ2-7; a possible D gene is TRBD1 (6 bases). Trimming shortened V by 0 bases and J by 7 bases, and 11 bases separated the two germline ends. The CDR3 extends over 13 amino acids. Germline V gene data show CDR1 as SGDLS and CDR2 as YYNGEE. CDR3 DNA sequence: TGTGCCAGCAGCGTAGCTACTGGGACAGAGCAGTACTTC. It encodes CASSVATGTEQYF.